This entry describes one T cell receptor (beta chain). This sample was included in a study of CD8 T cells in Susac syndrome. TCR beta was sequenced from blood CD8+ and CD4+ T cells. The multiple sclerosis controls, all treatment-naive patients, had relapsing-remitting disease that was stable or active. RNA amounts of about 0.45 to 1 ug underwent reverse transcription with random hexamers. immunoSEQ multiplex PCR amplified TCR beta CDR3 across 54 Vbeta, 13 Jbeta. TCRdb re-derived calls from the immunoSEQ multiplex PCR reads in MiXCR, one entry per CDR3 protein. The top ten hold more than 0.2% of the sample, which has some 150,000 distinct CDR3 sequences, about 94% seen once. Germline CDR1 is ENHRY and CDR2 is SYGVKD. The V and J ends lost 10 bases and 8 bases, in that order; junction bases with no gene match: 6. The CDR3 contains 11 residues.

This chain links TRBV10-3 with TRBJ1-1, with 8 positions matching TRBD1. The sequencing input was CD8+ T cells from PBMCs. The TCR sequence derives from a human donor with multiple sclerosis. The CDR3 is CATTQGAEAFF. Written as DNA, the CDR3 is TGTGCCACCACCCAGGGGGCCGAAGCTTTCTTT.